The 12 T cell receptor beta chains below were found in one sample sequenced in a study of PD-1 blockade in mismatch repair-deficient tumors. The repertoire was sequenced with immunoSEQ multiplex PCR; TCRdb's copy has only in-frame clones and lacks some. The sample lists some 110,000 clones, about 74% occurring once. Sample: peripheral blood, taken roughly 60 weeks after starting pembrolizumab. Receptors were obtained from an adult with mismatch repair-deficient cancer.

This clone appeared once. The chain couples TRBV9 to TRBJ2-3; D tentatively fits TRBD1 or TRBD2 (5 bases each). The germline CDR1 and CDR2 sequences are SGDLS and YYNGEE. V was trimmed by 2 bases and J by 6 bases, leaving 13 bases between them. The CDR3 runs 14 residues. CDR3 region: CASSVGTYGDTQYF. The CDR3 DNA reads as TGTGCCAGCAGCGTGGGGACGTATGGCGATACGCAGTATTTT.

The chain carries TRBV13 and TRBJ2-2; 11 nucleotides align to TRBD2. Trimming took 10 bases from V and 4 from J; bases not matched to a gene: 11. Germline V lookup: CDR1 PRHDT, CDR2 FYEKMQ (reference sequence). The CDR3 extends over 16 amino acids. CDR3 nucleotide sequence: TGTGCCACTCTTCTCTTAGCGGGAGGGGGCACCGGGGAGCTGTTTTTT. It codes for CATLLLAGGGTGELFF.

The chain carries TRBV4-1 and TRBJ2-7, with D tentatively TRBD2 (5 bases). Trimming took off 5 bases at V and 1 base at J, with 24 bases between the two ends. Germline loops: CDR1 MGHRA, CDR2 YSYEKL. This CDR3 is 18 amino acids long. CDR3 amino acids: CASSSPDGKGERSYEQYF. The CDR3, as DNA: TGCGCCAGCAGCTCCCCGGACGGGAAGGGAGAGAGGTCCTACGAGCAGTACTTC.

J is TRBJ1-2 and V is TRBV5-4; D is undetermined. This CDR3 has 14 residues. V was cut by 4 bases and J by 0 bases, with 10 bases left in between. CDR1 SGHNT and CDR2 YYREEE come from the germline V gene (reference sequence). The CDR3 loop is CASSPKPSNYGYTF. In DNA form, the CDR3 reads TGTGCCAGCAGCCCTAAACCTTCTAACTATGGCTACACCTTC.

V and J are TRBV14 and TRBJ1-1; 9 bases are shared with TRBD1. CDR3 size: 16 residues. After removal of 4 bases from V and 1 base from J, the junction contained 7 bases not matched to a gene. Per the germline V gene, CDR1 is SGHDN and CDR2 is FVKESK. The CDR3 loop is CASSLRSGQGNTEAFF. The CDR3 DNA reads TGTGCCAGCAGCCTCCGGTCGGGACAGGGGAACACTGAAGCTTTCTTT.

The V and J genes are TRBV11-3 and TRBJ2-2; 8 positions match TRBD2. Unmatched junction bases numbered 1, after V lost 1 base and J lost 6 bases. CDR1 is SGHNT and CDR2 is YENEEA in the germline V gene. The CDR3 has 14 residues. This chain's CDR3 is CASSLAGGPGELFF. The DNA for the CDR3 is TGTGCCAGCAGCTTAGCGGGGGGGCCCGGGGAGCTGTTTTTT.

The table lists this clone with a count of one. The genes are TRBV5-4 and TRBJ2-7; TRBD2 might be the D (5 bases). CDR1 and CDR2 from the germline V gene are SGHNT and YYREEE (reference sequence). V lost 4 bases and J lost 7, with 21 bases in between. CDR3 length: 15 amino acids. In nucleotides, the CDR3 is TGTGCCAGCAGCCCAAATAACGGATTAACGGGGGAGCAGTACTTC. Translating gives CASSPNNGLTGEQYF. Variable domain in full (rest from reference TRBV5-4 and TRBJ2-7): ETGVTQSPTHLIKTRGQQVTLRCSSQSGHNTVSWYQQALGQGPQFIFQYYREEENGRGNFPPRFSGLQFPNYSSELNVNALELDDSALYLCASSPNNGLTGEQYFGPGTRLTVT.

The chain carries TRBV5-1 and TRBJ2-3; 10 bases line up with TRBD2. This CDR3 has 16 amino acids. After removal of 4 bases from V and 2 bases from J, the junction contained 7 bases not matched to a gene. Germline CDR1 reads SGHRS; CDR2 reads YFSETQ. The CDR3 DNA sequence: TGCGCCAGCAGCACGCTAGCGGGAGACCCCACAGATACGCAGTATTTT. Its translation: CASSTLAGDPTDTQYF.

The V call is TRBV6-6, the J call TRBJ2-6; D is unclear. The V end lost 7 bases, the J end lost 0 bases, and 7 bases lay between the germline ends. CDR3 size: 14 residues. CDR1 and CDR2 from the germline V gene are MNHNY and SVGAGI (reference sequence). CDR3: CASKENSGANVLTF. The DNA of the CDR3 is TGTGCCAGCAAGGAGAACTCTGGGGCCAACGTCCTGACTTTC.

V gene TRBV29-1 combines with J gene TRBJ2-5; D is unresolved. Germline V gene sequence: CDR1 SQVTM, CDR2 ANQGSEA. CDR3 size: 12 residues. V gave up 2 bases and J gave up 2 bases, with 6 bases separating them. Here the CDR3 reads CSVESRQETQYF. Written as DNA, the CDR3 is TGCAGCGTTGAATCCAGGCAAGAGACCCAGTACTTC.

The chain couples TRBV7-2 to TRBJ1-1; possible D gene TRBD1, 6 bases. The CDR3 is 14 residues long. Germline CDR1 is SGHTA and CDR2 is FQGNSA. V dropped 5 bases and J dropped 2 bases, with 12 bases sitting between them. CDR3 nucleotides: TGTGCCAGCAGCCGAGACGGGGGCAACACTGAAGCTTTCTTT. Translation gives CASSRDGGNTEAFF.

The CDR3 reads CASSSRQGTTYEQYF. The CDR3 bases are TGTGCCAGCAGTAGCCGACAGGGGACCACCTACGAGCAGTACTTC. This chain links TRBV27 with TRBJ2-7; 8 bases agree with TRBD1. V dropped 5 bases and J dropped 2; count of bases not matched to a gene: 8. There are 15 residues in the CDR3. CDR1 and CDR2 from the germline V gene are MNHEY and SMNVEV (reference sequence).